A single sample gave rise to the 8 T cell receptor beta chains below, sequenced in a study of OX40 agonist ivuxolimab in advanced cancers. Repertoires were generated with immunoSEQ multiplex PCR, while TCRdb's copy carries only in-frame clones and drops some. The table shows about 8,000 clones, with 85% to 90% occurring only once. This specimen consisted of CD4+ or CD8+ T cells sorted from blood, obtained in a trial of the OX40 agonist ivuxolimab. These receptors all come from an adult with an advanced solid tumor such as melanoma, head and neck, liver or kidney cancer.

This chain connects TRBV8-2 to TRBJ1-2. TRBV8-2 is an annotated pseudogene. This CDR3 spans 16 amino acids. The CDR3 DNA reads as TGTGGCAGTGACGTACGTATTCGGAGCGTCGACTATGGCTACACCTTC. Translation gives CGSDVRIRSVDYGYTF.

J is TRBJ1-2 and V is TRBV27; D gene uncertain. Germline CDR1 reads MNHEY; CDR2 reads SMNVEV (reference sequence). Trimming took 6 bases from V and 0 from J, leaving 8 bases between them. The CDR3 totals 13 residues. The CDR3 region has the DNA TGTGCCAGCAGGGACGGCGCTAACTATGGCTACACCTTC. It yields the protein CASRDGANYGYTF.

The J gene is TRBJ2-7, the V gene TRBV14; D uncertain. V was clipped by 0 bases and J by 8 bases, with 5 bases between them. The length of the CDR3 is 11 residues. Looked up from germline, CDR1 is SGHDN and CDR2 is FVKESK. CDR3 in DNA: TGTGCCAGCAGCCAAGAGTACAAGCAGTACGTC. Protein sequence: CASSQEYKQYV.

The chain employs TRBV5-1 and TRBJ1-1; no definite D call. The CDR3 loop spans 13 amino acids. CDR1 and CDR2 from the germline V gene are SGHRS and YFSETQ. Between the trimmed V and J ends, which lost 0 bases and 4 bases, there was a span of 7 bases. In DNA form, the CDR3 reads TGCGCCAGCAGCTTGGCGGGCTTCACTGAAGCTTTCTTT. This gives the protein CASSLAGFTEAFF.

The chain links TRBV5-1 to TRBJ2-2; tentative D call: TRBD2 (6 bases). V lost 2 bases to trimming and J lost 6 bases, with 11 bases between them. This CDR3 region has 14 residues. Germline CDR1 reads SGHRS; CDR2 reads YFSETQ. The CDR3 here is CASSFAGDSGELFF. The CDR3 DNA sequence: TGCGCCAGCAGCTTCGCTGGGGACTCCGGGGAGCTGTTTTTT.

On this clone: Germline is not matched at one junction end, which may reflect a read error. Other DNA sequences in the sample encode the same CDR3. The rearrangement joins TRBV7-9 to TRBJ1-2, with no clear D. This CDR3 contains 12 residues. Looked up from germline, CDR1 is SEHNR and CDR2 is FQNEAQ (reference sequence). The CDR3 DNA reads TGTGCCAGCAGCCCTTCTAACTATGGCTATACCTTC. Protein product: CASSPSNYGYTF.

The CDR3 region is CASSLPVDRDQETQYF. DNA for the CDR3: TGTGCCAGCAGCCTACCCGTGGACAGAGATCAAGAGACCCAGTACTTC. The V and J genes are TRBV11-2 and TRBJ2-5; D might be TRBD1 (6 bases). This CDR3 has 16 residues. V dropped 5 bases and J dropped 2 bases, with 18 bases sitting between them. CDR1 is SGHAT and CDR2 is FQNNGV in the germline V gene.

This clone was observed once. The chain combines TRBV9 with TRBJ2-3; TRBD2 agrees at 7 bases. The CDR3 sequence is 17 residues long. CDR1 SGDLS and CDR2 YYNGEE come from the germline V gene. V lost 0 bases, J lost 1 base, and 8 bases stayed unmatched. Here the CDR3 DNA reads TGTGCCAGCAGCGTAGCCGCTAGCGGAGGGGGCACAGATACGCAGTATTTT. Its translation: CASSVAASGGGTDTQYF.